What follows is one T cell receptor (beta chain) and its context. Its antigen is not known. The CDR3 runs to 14 residues. Germline assignment: CDR1 MDHEN and CDR2 SYDVKM. V was cut by 6 bases and J by 8 bases, with 16 bases left in between. TCRdb's copy holds only in-frame clones and misses some; the assay was immunoSEQ multiplex PCR. In the table there are around 4,900 clones, 70% to 80% of which are singletons. Time point denoted: cycle 4 day 1 (C4D1), after more than five weeks of nivolumab. Each patient relapsed following autologous stem cell transplantation, and prior brentuximab vedotin exposure differed. Isolation of CD4+ T cells from thawed PBMCs was performed by magnetic negative selection. The patients, who had relapsed/refractory classical Hodgkin lymphoma, achieved best responses of complete response, partial response or progressive disease. The sample originates from a study of PD-1 blockade in classical Hodgkin lymphoma. The study, taken as a whole, reports: Complete responders showed a baseline diversity that resembled the diversity of newly diagnosed patients.

The clonotype comes from a human donor with classical Hodgkin lymphoma. The sample here was CD4+ T cells from blood, taken before the fourth cycle of nivolumab. This chain joins TRBV28 and TRBJ1-4, with D perhaps TRBD1 (5 bases). The CDR3 protein is CASRGSGREEKLFF. The CDR3 DNA sequence: TGTGCCAGCAGGGGGTCAGGGAGGGAGGAAAAACTGTTTTTT.